Listed here are 24 T cell receptor beta chains from one sample, sequenced in a study of T cells and copy number aberrations in small-cell lung cancer. Sequencing used immunoSEQ multiplex PCR; TCRdb keeps in-frame clones, though not all of them. Of 2,900 or so clones in the sample, 75% to 95% are singletons; the top ten hold just over 4.5%. The sequenced sample consisted of normal tissue next to the tumor. The origin of the receptors is a man aged 45-65 years with small cell lung cancer.

The chain uses TRBV19 and TRBJ1-5; D call uncertain. Deletions cut 4 bases from V and 6 bases from J, with 16 bases between. The CDR3 sequence is 15 residues long. Germline values: CDR1 LNHDA, CDR2 SQIVND (reference sequence). The CDR3 bases are TGTGCCAGTAGTAAAGGACCTTCAGCAAGTCAGCCCCAGCATTTT. Encoded protein: CASSKGPSASQPQHF.

V is TRBV6-4 and J is TRBJ1-1; TRBD1 is a possible D gene (6 bases). V was shortened by 6 bases and J by 4 bases, with 12 bases between the two germline ends. CDR3 length: 13 amino acids. CDR1 is MRHNA and CDR2 is SNTAGT in the germline V gene. The CDR3 nucleotides are TGTGCCAGCAGCTTCGACAGGAGCACTGAAGCTTTCTTT. Its protein is CASSFDRSTEAFF.

This clone was seen a few times. The CDR3: CASSVGQGYGYTF. In nucleotides, the CDR3 is TGTGCCAGCAGCGTCGGACAGGGGTATGGCTACACCTTC. V is TRBV7-9 and J is TRBJ1-2, with 9 bases that match TRBD1. Looked up from germline, CDR1 is SEHNR and CDR2 is FQNEAQ (reference sequence). The CDR3 spans 13 residues. Trimming cost V 5 bases and J 5 bases; bases outside gene matches: 3. Variable domain in full (rest from reference TRBV7-9 and TRBJ1-2): DTGVSQNPRHKITKRGQNVTFRCDPISEHNRLYWYRQTLGQGPEFLTYFQNEAQLEKSRLLSDRFSAERPKGSFSTLEIQRTEQGDSAMYLCASSVGQGYGYTFGSGTRLTVV.

The sample holds a few counts of this clone. V usage is TRBV30 and J usage is TRBJ1-2, with TRBD1 as a possible D gene (5 bases). With 5 bases removed from V and 13 bases from J, the gap between germline ends came to 23 bases. The germline CDR1 and CDR2 sequences are GTSNPN and SVGIG (reference sequence). The CDR3 contains 13 residues. The CDR3 nucleotides read TGTGCCTGGGGGAGCGGGGACGCTATGTTTGGCACCTTC. The encoded protein is CAWGSGDAMFGTF.

This clone has just one count. CDR3 loop: CACPARGGRDEQYF. CDR3 DNA: TGTGCCTGCCCTGCTAGGGGGGGCAGGGACGAGCAGTACTTC. V is TRBV30 and J is TRBJ2-7, with D perhaps TRBD2 (7 bases). The CDR3 runs to 14 residues. V was shortened by 6 bases and J by 5 bases, with 20 bases between the two germline ends. Germline CDR1 GTSNPN, CDR2 SVGIG (reference sequence).

The chain is built from TRBV4-3 and TRBJ1-4, with a tentative D call TRBD1 (6 bases). The CDR3 loop spans 15 amino acids. Germline V gene sequence: CDR1 LGHNA, CDR2 YSLEER. The V end was cut by 2 bases, the J end by 3 bases, with 10 bases between. The chain's CDR3 is CASSQLQGSNEKLFF. CDR3 bases: TGCGCCAGCAGCCAACTCCAGGGGTCTAATGAAAAACTGTTTTTT.

This clone was detected a few times. This sequence joins TRBV30 and TRBJ2-2; D is ambiguous. The CDR3 covers 12 residues. CDR1 is GTSNPN, CDR2 SVGIG, per germline (reference sequence). Trimming removed 0 bases at V and 7 bases at J, with 6 bases between. This CDR3 reads CAWSVVGGELFF. The CDR3 region has the DNA TGTGCCTGGAGTGTAGTCGGCGGGGAGCTGTTTTTT.

This chain links TRBV19 with TRBJ2-3, with 8 bases matching TRBD1. Germline trimming cut 6 bases from V and 2 bases from J; bases unmatched to any gene: 7. This CDR3 is built from 15 residues. Germline V gene data show CDR1 as LNHDA and CDR2 as SQIVND (reference sequence). For the CDR3, the DNA is TGTGCCAGTAGCAAGGGACAGGCCAACACAGATACGCAGTATTTT. Translated, it gives CASSKGQANTDTQYF.

The gene calls are TRBV5-4 and TRBJ2-2; 7 bases line up with TRBD1. The CDR3 totals 16 residues. V shed 6 bases and J 8 bases; nucleotides not matched to a gene: 16. Germline V CDR1 and CDR2: SGHNT, YYREEE (reference sequence). CDR3 DNA sequence: TGTGCCAGCATCGGTGGGGACAGCTCGAATGGTGGGGAGCTGTTTTTT. Encoded protein: CASIGGDSSNGGELFF.

The rearrangement uses TRBV5-1 and TRBJ1-1, with D hard to call. The CDR3 is made up of 15 amino acids. V was shortened by 0 bases and J by 5 bases, with 14 bases between the two germline ends. CDR1 and CDR2 (germline): SGHRS, YFSETQ. CDR3 DNA sequence: TGCGCCAGCAGCTTGGCCGGACTTTTAAGAACTGAAGCTTTCTTT. Its translation is CASSLAGLLRTEAFF.

The chain uses TRBV27 and TRBJ2-7; a possible D gene is TRBD2 (6 bases). Trimming pared 6 bases from V and 3 bases from J, leaving 12 bases between. The CDR3 is 13 amino acids. Germline V CDR1 and CDR2: MNHEY, SMNVEV (reference sequence). The DNA for the CDR3 is TGTGCCAGCAGCCCCTCGGGGGACTACGAGCAGTACTTC. Its protein product is CASSPSGDYEQYF.

This chain joins TRBV5-1 and TRBJ1-1; 7 nucleotides match TRBD1. Germline assignment: CDR1 SGHRS and CDR2 YFSETQ. V shed 4 bases and J 2 bases; nucleotides not matched to a gene: 5. This CDR3 is 14 amino acids long. CDR3 sequence reads: CASSQGDINTEAFF. CDR3 DNA: TGCGCCAGCAGCCAGGGGGACATAAACACTGAAGCTTTCTTT.

This clone was seen only a few times. This chain joins TRBV19 and TRBJ2-4; 9 positions match TRBD2. The junction had 8 bases not matched to a gene; V was cut back by 5 bases and J by 0 bases. The CDR3 length is 17 residues. CDR1 and CDR2 (germline): LNHDA, SQIVND (reference sequence). The CDR3 loop reads CASSSTTSGVAKNIQYF. The CDR3 region has the DNA TGTGCCAGTAGTTCGACGACTAGCGGAGTAGCCAAAAACATTCAGTACTTC.

The chain employs TRBV5-6 and TRBJ1-5; D is uncertain. Per germline, CDR1 SGHDT and CDR2 YYEEEE. Trimming took 2 bases from V and 2 from J, leaving 11 bases between them. The length of the CDR3 is 15 residues. The CDR3 here is CASSFGRHRNQPQHF. DNA for the CDR3: TGTGCCAGCAGCTTTGGCAGACACCGCAATCAGCCCCAGCATTTT.

V gene TRBV30 combines with J gene TRBJ1-3, with D unclear. Trimming pared 1 base from V and 0 bases from J, leaving 10 bases between. There are 15 residues in the CDR3. Germline V gene sequence: CDR1 GTSNPN, CDR2 SVGIG (reference sequence). The CDR3 DNA is TGTGCCTGGAGTGGAAGAGGTAGCTCTGGAAACACCATATATTTT. It is translated as CAWSGRGSSGNTIYF.

This CDR3 is CASSLVGGALNEQFF. The CDR3 region has the DNA TGTGCCAGCAGCCTAGTTGGGGGGGCCCTCAATGAGCAGTTCTTC. The chain couples TRBV9 to TRBJ2-1; D is perhaps TRBD2 (7 bases). Germline V gives CDR1 SGDLS, CDR2 YYNGEE. Between the trimmed V and J ends, which lost 4 bases and 6 bases, there was a span of 17 bases. The length of the CDR3 is 15 residues.

V is TRBV7-8 and J is TRBJ2-2; D is unclear. The CDR3 extends over 13 amino acids. Germline loops: CDR1 SGHVS, CDR2 FQNEAQ. Trimming stripped 2 bases from V and 6 bases from J, with 7 bases between. This chain's CDR3 is CASSLFHPGELFF. CDR3 nucleotides: TGTGCCAGCAGCTTATTTCACCCCGGGGAGCTGTTTTTT.

In its sample, this clone was seen once. The J gene is TRBJ1-3, the V gene TRBV4-3; TRBD1 matches 7 bases. The CDR3 has 17 residues. Losses at the gene ends were 0 bases for V and 1 base for J; bases not matched to a gene: 6. Germline V gene lookup returns CDR1 LGHNA and CDR2 YSLEER. The DNA of the CDR3 is TGCGCCAGCAGCCAAGAGGGAGGGGGCTTTTCTGGAAACACCATATATTTT. It specifies CASSQEGGGFSGNTIYF.

The V gene is TRBV30, the J gene TRBJ2-2, with 7 bases identical to TRBD1. Trimming at V came to 5 bases and at J to 8 bases, leaving 8 bases not matched to a gene. The CDR3 totals 13 residues. CDR1 and CDR2 from the germline V gene are GTSNPN and SVGIG (reference sequence). CDR3 sequence reads: CAWEDRVPGELFF. The DNA of the CDR3 is TGTGCCTGGGAAGACAGGGTCCCGGGGGAGCTGTTTTTT.

The V gene is TRBV7-9, the J gene TRBJ2-5; no reliable D call. Germline V CDR1 and CDR2: SEHNR, FQNEAQ (reference sequence). V was clipped by 2 bases and J by 4 bases, with 8 bases between them. The CDR3 has 13 residues. This CDR3 is CASSLHWGETQYF. As DNA, the CDR3 is TGTGCCAGCAGCTTACACTGGGGAGAGACCCAGTACTTC.

V is TRBV6-5 and J is TRBJ1-1, with D uncertain. The CDR3 has 13 residues. Trimming removed 2 bases at V and 1 base at J, with 5 bases between. Germline CDR1 MNHEY, CDR2 SVGAGI. CDR3 region: CASSYGGNTEAFF. In nucleotides, the CDR3 is TGTGCCAGCAGTTACGGAGGGAACACTGAAGCTTTCTTT.

The chain joins TRBV9 to TRBJ1-2; D is possibly TRBD1 (6 bases). The germline V and J ends were trimmed by 0 bases and 8 bases, with 17 bases remaining between them. The CDR3 has 15 amino acids. Germline CDR1 SGDLS, CDR2 YYNGEE. CDR3: CASSVDYGGGRGYTF. CDR3 DNA sequence: TGTGCCAGCAGCGTAGACTATGGGGGGGGCAGAGGCTACACCTTC. Variable domain in full (rest from reference TRBV9 and TRBJ1-2): DSGVTQTPKHLITATGQRVTLRCSPRSGDLSVYWYQQSLDQGLQFLIQYYNGEERAKGNILERFSAQQFPDLHSELNLSSLELGDSALYFCASSVDYGGGRGYTFGSGTRLTVV.

J is TRBJ1-1 and V is TRBV27; 7 positions agree with TRBD1. Germline-derived CDR1 and CDR2 are MNHEY and SMNVEV (reference sequence). The CDR3 contains 14 residues. Trimming at V came to 5 bases and at J to 2 bases, leaving 5 bases not matched to a gene. The CDR3 DNA reads TGTGCCAGCAGTCGGCGACAGGGTAACACTGAAGCTTTCTTT. Amino acid sequence: CASSRRQGNTEAFF.

The chain combines TRBV5-1 with TRBJ2-2, with 7 positions matching TRBD2. This CDR3 is 16 amino acids long. From germline, CDR1 is SGHRS and CDR2 YFSETQ. Trimming at V came to 4 bases and at J to 6 bases, leaving 12 bases not matched to a gene. The DNA for the CDR3 is TGCGCCAGCAGCCTGGGGGGGGGACCTTTGGCCGGGGAGCTGTTTTTT. Protein: CASSLGGGPLAGELFF. Supplemented by reference TRBV5-1 and TRBJ2-2, the full variable domain reads KAGVTQTPRYLIKTRGQQVTLSCSPISGHRSVSWYQQTPGQGLQFLFEYFSETQRNKGNFPGRFSGRQFSNSRSEMNVSTLELGDSALYLCASSLGGGPLAGELFFGEGSRLTVL.